The 5 T cell receptor beta chains below come from one sample, sequenced in a study of blood T cell repertoires in COVID-19. The table came from immunoSEQ multiplex PCR; TCRdb's copy has only in-frame clones and leaves some out. The data contain just over 30,000 clones, roughly 90% of them singletons. The sample consisted of peripheral blood. All receptors come from a woman between 35 and 50 years old with active or convalescent COVID-19.

J is TRBJ1-1 and V is TRBV20-1; D might be TRBD1 (6 bases). Germline V CDR1 and CDR2: DFQATT, SNEGSKA (reference sequence). With 3 bases removed from V and 1 base from J, the gap between germline ends came to 15 bases. CDR3 length: 15 amino acids. CDR3 sequence (DNA): TGCAGTGCTAGTGGAGGGGGAGCGCGGAACACTGAAGCTTTCTTT. It encodes CSASGGGARNTEAFF.

This chain connects TRBV6-5 to TRBJ2-6; D unclear. V lost 7 bases and J lost 4, with 2 bases in between. Per germline, CDR1 MNHEY and CDR2 SVGAGI. CDR3 length: 11 amino acids. The CDR3 DNA follows: TGTGCCAGCACAGGGGCCAACGTCCTGACTTTC. Encoded protein: CASTGANVLTF.

The chain uses TRBV3-1 (or the pseudogene TRBV3-2) and TRBJ1-1; no clear D gene. V was clipped by 0 bases and J by 0 bases, with 11 bases between them. The germline V gene encodes CDR1 LGHDT and CDR2 YNNKEL (reference sequence). The CDR3 consists of 16 residues. CDR3 protein: CASSQDLRSMNTEAFF. DNA of the CDR3: TGTGCCAGCAGCCAAGATCTCCGGAGCATGAACACTGAAGCTTTCTTT.

This chain uses TRBV7-2 with TRBJ2-5, with 9 bases aligning to TRBD1. Germline V gene data show CDR1 as SGHTA and CDR2 as FQGNSA. The CDR3 contains 15 residues. V was pared by 1 base and J by 5 bases, with 5 bases of the junction left unmatched. CDR3 sequence (DNA): TGTGCCAGCAGCTTAGACACAGGGGGCTCGGAGACCCAGTACTTC. Encoded protein: CASSLDTGGSETQYF.

The chain's CDR3 is CASTGVGDYGYTF. The CDR3 bases are TGTGCCAGTACAGGGGTTGGAGACTATGGCTACACCTTC. This chain links TRBV19 with TRBJ1-2; D is possibly TRBD1 (6 bases). V lost 7 bases, J lost 3 bases, and 12 bases lay in between. The CDR3 consists of 13 residues. The germline gives CDR1 LNHDA, CDR2 SQIVND (reference sequence).